This T cell receptor (beta chain) was observed in a study of blood T cell repertoires in COVID-19 (dated by TCRdb to between 2020 and 2021). At the level of the whole study: Samples covering the acute and convalescent phases of COVID-19 were provided by collaborators in the United States, Italy and Spain. The samples were drawn from the first 160 participants of the ongoing ImmuneRACE study and from more than 1,000 subjects provided by 6 global collaborators. The prospective study material was composed of cDNA or gDNA derived from T cells, B-cell-depleted T cells, or PBMCs. Where available, HLA class I and class II types were taken from metadata supplied by the sample provider and were not determined by assay-based typing. A de-identified subject ID, COVID-19 status, age in years and sex were almost always included in the sample metadata. The repertoires were made available in a free public database intended to serve as a resource for research on the immune response to SARS-CoV-2. Deeply sampled blood TCRbeta repertoires from subjects exposed to, actively infected with, or recovered from COVID-19 were included in the dataset. Overall results and qualifications from the work: The quantity of clinical and demographic metadata differed by source and by participant and was supplied without curation.

As to this clone: Its antigen remains unidentified. Within one base of it there is no much larger clone, and no base qualities were kept.

Collaborating institutions collected whole blood in K2EDTA tubes following their own protocols. For TCRbeta analysis, collaborators shipped samples as frozen whole blood, isolated PBMCs, or DNA extracted from either of those sample types. From its cysteine to its phenylalanine, the CDR3 spans 18 amino acids. The DNA shown is the 54-base CDR3, in frame from base 1. For this chain, trimming is 0 bases at the V end and 0 bases at the J end, and the number of junction bases without a gene match is 9. The germline V gene supplies CDR1 LGHNA and CDR2 YSLEER. The immunoSEQ Assay, a bias-controlled multiplex PCR, was used to amplify TCRbeta CDR3 regions from genomic DNA. Regarding the original processing steps: Nucleated cell counts per sample were estimated from amplification of reference gene primers within the assay. Sequence reads were collapsed and filtered to measure the absolute abundance of every unique TCRbeta CDR3 rearrangement. Productive Simpson clonality was computed per sample as the square root of Simpson's diversity index over productive rearrangements. Not all clones reach the TCRdb copy of this immuneACCESS table, which keeps in-frame sequences only. Checked studies attribute under half of the gap to unresolved V genes and leave the rest unexplained. D and trimming were read from the DNA, whereas the V and J calls and clone size are those reported in that table. The sample yields 70,000 or so clones; about 80% were counted once. The ten largest clones take up 35% of the sample.

Sequencing input: peripheral blood. The receptor comes from a woman aged 70 to 79 with acute or convalescent COVID-19. The chain uses TRBV4-3 and TRBJ2-3, with 7 bases aligning to TRBD2. The CDR3 has the sequence CASSQDFPGGGSTDTQYF. The nucleotide sequence reads TGCGCCAGCAGCCAAGATTTCCCTGGGGGGGGAAGCACAGATACGCAGTATTTT.